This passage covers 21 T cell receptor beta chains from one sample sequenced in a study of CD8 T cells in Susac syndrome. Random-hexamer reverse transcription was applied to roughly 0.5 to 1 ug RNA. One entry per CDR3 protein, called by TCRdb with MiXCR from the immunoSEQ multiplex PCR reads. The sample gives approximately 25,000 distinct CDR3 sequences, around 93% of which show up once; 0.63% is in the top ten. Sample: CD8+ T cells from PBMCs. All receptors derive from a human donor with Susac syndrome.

In nucleotides, the CDR3 is TGTGCCAGCAGCTTACAAAGGGGGGACGAGCAGTACTTC. Translating it yields CASSLQRGDEQYF. The chain links TRBV7-3 to TRBJ2-7; TRBD1 or TRBD2 may be the D gene (6 bases each). CDR3 size: 13 residues. With 2 bases removed from V and 5 bases from J, the gap between germline ends came to 10 bases. From germline, CDR1 is SGHTA and CDR2 FQGTGA.

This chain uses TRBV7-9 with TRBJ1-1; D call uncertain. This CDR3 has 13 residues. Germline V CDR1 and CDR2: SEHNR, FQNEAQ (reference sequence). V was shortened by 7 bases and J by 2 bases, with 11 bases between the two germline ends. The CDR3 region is CASTVTPNTEAFF. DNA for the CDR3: TGTGCCAGCACTGTCACACCCAACACTGAAGCTTTCTTT.

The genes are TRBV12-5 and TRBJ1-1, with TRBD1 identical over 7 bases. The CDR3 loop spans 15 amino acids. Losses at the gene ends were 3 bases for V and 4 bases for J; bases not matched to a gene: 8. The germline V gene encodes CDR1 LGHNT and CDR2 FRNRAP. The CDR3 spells CASGFETGFGTEAFF. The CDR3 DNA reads TGTGCTAGTGGTTTCGAGACAGGGTTTGGCACTGAAGCTTTCTTT. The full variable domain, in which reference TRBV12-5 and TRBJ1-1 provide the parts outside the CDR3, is DARVTQTPRHKVTEMGQEVTMRCQPILGHNTVFWYRQTMMQGLELLAYFRNRAPLDDSGMPKDRFSAEMPDATLATLKIQPSEPRDSAVYFCASGFETGFGTEAFFGQGTRLTVV.

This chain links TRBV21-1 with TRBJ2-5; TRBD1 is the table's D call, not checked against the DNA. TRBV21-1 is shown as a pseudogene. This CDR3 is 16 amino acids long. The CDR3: CASSKVDKGSAETQYF. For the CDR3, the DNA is TGTGCCAGCAGCAAAGTAGATAAGGGGTCGGCGGAGACCCAGTACTTC.

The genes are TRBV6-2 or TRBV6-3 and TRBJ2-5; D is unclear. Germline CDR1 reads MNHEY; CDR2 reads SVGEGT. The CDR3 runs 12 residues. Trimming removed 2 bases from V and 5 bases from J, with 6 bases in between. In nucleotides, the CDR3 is TGTGCCAGCAGTTACCCCCCGGAGACCCAGTACTTC. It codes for CASSYPPETQYF.

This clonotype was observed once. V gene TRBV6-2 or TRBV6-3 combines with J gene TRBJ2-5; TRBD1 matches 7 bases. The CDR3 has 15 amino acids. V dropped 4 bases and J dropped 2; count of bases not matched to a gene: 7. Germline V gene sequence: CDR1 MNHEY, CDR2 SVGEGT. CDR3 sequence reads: CASSSGTEVQETQYF. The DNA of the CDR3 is TGTGCCAGCAGTTCCGGGACAGAAGTTCAAGAGACCCAGTACTTC.

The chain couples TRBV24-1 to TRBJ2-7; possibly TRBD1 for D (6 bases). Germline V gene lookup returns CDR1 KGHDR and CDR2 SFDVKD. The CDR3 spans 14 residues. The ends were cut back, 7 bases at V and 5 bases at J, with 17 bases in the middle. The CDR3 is CATSESIRGNEQYF. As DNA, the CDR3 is TGTGCCACCAGCGAATCAATAAGGGGGAACGAGCAGTACTTC.

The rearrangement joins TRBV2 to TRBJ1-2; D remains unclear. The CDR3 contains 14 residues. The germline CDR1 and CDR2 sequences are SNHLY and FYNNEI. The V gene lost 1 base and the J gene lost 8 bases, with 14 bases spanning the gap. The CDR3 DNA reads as TGTGCCAGCAGTGAAGGGGCCGGGAGCGGGGGCTACACCTTC. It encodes CASSEGAGSGGYTF.

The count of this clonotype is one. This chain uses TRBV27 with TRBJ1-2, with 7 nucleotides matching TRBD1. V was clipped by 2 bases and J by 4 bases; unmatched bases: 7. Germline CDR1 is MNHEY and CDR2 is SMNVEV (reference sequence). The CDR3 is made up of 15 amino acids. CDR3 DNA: TGTGCCAGCAGTTTAACCCCCGGGACAGCCTATGGCTACACCTTC. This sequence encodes CASSLTPGTAYGYTF.

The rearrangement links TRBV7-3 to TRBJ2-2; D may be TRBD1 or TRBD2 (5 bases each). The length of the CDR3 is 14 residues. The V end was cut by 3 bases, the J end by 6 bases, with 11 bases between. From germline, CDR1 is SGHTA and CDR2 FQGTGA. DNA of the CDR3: TGTGCCAGCAGCTTCACCGAGGGGCCCGGGGAGCTGTTTTTT. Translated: CASSFTEGPGELFF.

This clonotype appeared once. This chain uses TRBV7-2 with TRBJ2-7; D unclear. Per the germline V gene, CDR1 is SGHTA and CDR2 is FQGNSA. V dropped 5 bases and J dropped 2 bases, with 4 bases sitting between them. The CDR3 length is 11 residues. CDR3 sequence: CASSSTYEQYF. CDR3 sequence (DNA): TGTGCCAGCAGCAGTACCTACGAGCAGTACTTC.

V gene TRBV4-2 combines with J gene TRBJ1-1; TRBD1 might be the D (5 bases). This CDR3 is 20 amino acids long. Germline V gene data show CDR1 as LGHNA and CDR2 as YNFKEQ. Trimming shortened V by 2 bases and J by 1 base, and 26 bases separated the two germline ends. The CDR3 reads CASSQTGLGTVLDKNTEAFF. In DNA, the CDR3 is TGTGCCAGCAGCCAAACGGGACTCGGGACGGTACTAGACAAGAACACTGAAGCTTTCTTT.

The CDR3 region has the DNA TGTGCCAACAGACATACCAAAGGGACCGCCTTTGAAGCTTTCTTT. Its protein is CANRHTKGTAFEAFF. This chain joins TRBV6-5 and TRBJ1-1; D perhaps matches TRBD1 (5 bases). CDR3 length: 15 residues. CDR1 is MNHEY, CDR2 SVGAGI, per germline. Trimming cost V 10 bases and J 7 bases, with 25 bases left between them.

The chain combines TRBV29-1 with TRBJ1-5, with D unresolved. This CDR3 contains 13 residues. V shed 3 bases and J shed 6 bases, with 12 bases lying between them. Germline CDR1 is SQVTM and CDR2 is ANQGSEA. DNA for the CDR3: TGCAGCGTTGACGAGGGCAACGGTCAGCCCCAGCATTTT. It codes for CSVDEGNGQPQHF.

The CDR3 region has the DNA TGTGCCAGCAGCGACATTATAACCGGGTATGAGCAGTTCTTC. It yields the protein CASSDIITGYEQFF. V is TRBV2 and J is TRBJ2-1, with D unclear. Trimming removed 6 bases at V and 8 bases at J, with 17 bases between. This CDR3 contains 14 residues. In germline, CDR1 is SNHLY, CDR2 FYNNEI.

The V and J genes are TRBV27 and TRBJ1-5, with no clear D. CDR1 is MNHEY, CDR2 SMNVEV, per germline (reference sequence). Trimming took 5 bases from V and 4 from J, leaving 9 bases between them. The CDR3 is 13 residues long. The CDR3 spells CASSVEWNQPQHF. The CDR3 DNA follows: TGTGCCAGCAGTGTGGAATGGAATCAGCCCCAGCATTTT.

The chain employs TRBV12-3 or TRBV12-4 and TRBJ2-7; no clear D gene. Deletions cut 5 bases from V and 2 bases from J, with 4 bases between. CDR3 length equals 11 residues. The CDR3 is CASSATYEQYF. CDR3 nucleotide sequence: TGTGCCAGCAGTGCGACCTACGAGCAGTACTTC.

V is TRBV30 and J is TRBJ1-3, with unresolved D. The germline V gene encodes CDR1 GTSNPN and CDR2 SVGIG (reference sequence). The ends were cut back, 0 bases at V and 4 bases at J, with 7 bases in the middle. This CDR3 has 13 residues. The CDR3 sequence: CAWSVPAGNTIYF. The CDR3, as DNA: TGTGCCTGGAGTGTACCTGCGGGAAACACCATATATTTT.

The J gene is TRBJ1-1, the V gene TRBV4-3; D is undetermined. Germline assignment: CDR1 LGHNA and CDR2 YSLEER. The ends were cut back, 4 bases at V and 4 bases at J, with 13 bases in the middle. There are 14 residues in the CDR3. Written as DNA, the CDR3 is TGCGCCAGCAGCCGATCGTCGGGAGTCACTGAAGCTTTCTTT. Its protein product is CASSRSSGVTEAFF.

DNA for the CDR3: TGTGCCAGCAGTTTGGTAGGCGGAAAAGAGACCCAGTACTTC. The encoded protein is CASSLVGGKETQYF. This chain links TRBV28 with TRBJ2-5; D not resolved. The CDR3 is 14 amino acids. The germline V gene encodes CDR1 MDHEN and CDR2 SYDVKM. The ends were cut back, 3 bases at V and 3 bases at J, with 11 bases in the middle. Drawing the rest from reference TRBV28 and TRBJ2-5, the complete variable domain is DVKVTQSSRYLVKRTGEKVFLECVQDMDHENMFWYRQDPGLGLRLIYFSYDVKMKEKGDIPEGYSVSREKKERFSLILESASTNQTSMYLCASSLVGGKETQYFGPGTRLLVL.

CDR3 sequence: CASSLGTDNEQFF. In DNA, the CDR3 is TGTGCCAGCAGTTTAGGGACAGACAATGAGCAGTTCTTC. The chain uses TRBV27 and TRBJ2-1; 7 bases fit TRBD1. The CDR3 covers 13 residues. Germline V gives CDR1 MNHEY, CDR2 SMNVEV (reference sequence). V gave up 2 bases and J gave up 5 bases; unmatched junction bases: 0.